The 11 T cell receptor beta chains below all came from one sample that was sequenced in a study of cytomegalovirus exposure and HLA in healthy donors. PCR was performed using 60 Vbeta and 13 Jbeta primers. Assay: immunoSEQ multiplex PCR; the TCRdb copy retains only in-frame clones and omits some. The sample records approximately 170,000 clones, 82% being singletons. The source material was PBMCs. The receptor source for this set is a male donor in good health and CMV-seronegative.

This clone occurred once. This chain links TRBV11-3 with TRBJ2-7; 9 bases fit TRBD1. The germline CDR1 and CDR2 sequences are SGHNT and YENEEA. J gave up 7 bases and V 5 bases, and 9 bases lay outside the gene matches. The CDR3 spans 14 residues. The CDR3 DNA is TGTGCCAGCAGCCGGGACAGGGATGCAGGAGAGCAGTACTTC. It codes for CASSRDRDAGEQYF.

This clone came up a few times. One end of the junction does not line up with germline, which may come from a read error. V usage is TRBV7-9 and J usage is TRBJ1-1; possible D gene TRBD1, 5 bases. From germline, CDR1 is SEHNR and CDR2 FQNEAQ (reference sequence). The CDR3 spans 12 residues. The CDR3 here is CSSSLVGVRAFF. The CDR3 DNA reads as TGTTCCAGCAGCTTAGTAGGGGTTCGGGCTTTCTTT.

The chain has TRBV7-2 and TRBJ2-7; TRBD2 matches 12 bases. The germline CDR1 and CDR2 sequences are SGHTA and FQGNSA. Losses at the gene ends were 2 bases for V and 3 bases for J; bases not matched to a gene: 8. The CDR3 covers 17 residues. Here the CDR3 DNA reads TGTGCCAGCAGCTTAAGGCATAGGACTAGCGGGGACTACGAGCAGTACTTC. Its translation: CASSLRHRTSGDYEQYF.

The V and J genes are TRBV6-6 and TRBJ1-1; D uncertain. The CDR3 runs 12 residues. The V gene lost 0 bases and the J gene lost 10 bases, with 9 bases spanning the gap. Germline V gives CDR1 MNHNY, CDR2 SVGAGI (reference sequence). CDR3 DNA: TGTGCCAGCAGTTACTCGATGGAGCCAGCTTTCTTT. It codes for CASSYSMEPAFF.

This clone was seen a few times. The chain uses TRBV6-5 and TRBJ1-2, with 7 bases lining up with TRBD1. This CDR3 contains 15 residues. V trimming: 5 bases; J trimming: 1 base; junction bases outside the gene matches: 7. The germline CDR1 and CDR2 sequences are MNHEY and SVGAGI. CDR3 residues: CASSPTDRLNYGYTF. In DNA form, the CDR3 reads TGTGCCAGCAGTCCTACGGACAGGCTTAACTATGGCTACACCTTC.

The chain has TRBV10-2 and TRBJ2-1; a possible D gene is TRBD2 (6 bases). This CDR3 spans 18 amino acids. The V gene's germline CDR1 is WSHSY and CDR2 SAAADI. With 2 bases removed from V and 4 bases from J, the gap between germline ends came to 21 bases. CDR3 in DNA: TGCGCCAGCAGTGAGCCGGGCGGCGGGACCTCCGTTTACAATGAGCAGTTCTTC. It yields the protein CASSEPGGGTSVYNEQFF.

V and J are TRBV25-1 and TRBJ2-2; D is unresolved. Germline loops: CDR1 MGHDK, CDR2 SYGVNS. Trimming left V 5 bases short and J 4 bases short, with 2 bases between. The CDR3 is 11 residues long. The DNA of the CDR3 is TGTGCCAGCAGTCGCACCGGGGAGCTGTTTTTT. Encoded protein: CASSRTGELFF. The full variable domain, with the rest looked up from reference TRBV25-1 and TRBJ2-2, is EADIYQTPRYLVIGTGKKITLECSQTMGHDKMYWYQQDPGMELHLIHYSYGVNSTEKGDLSSESTVSRIRTEHFPLTLESARPSHTSQYLCASSRTGELFFGEGSRLTVL.

This clone was found once. The chain links TRBV27 to TRBJ2-1; no definite D call. V was pared by 6 bases and J by 2 bases, with 8 bases between. Germline CDR1 MNHEY, CDR2 SMNVEV (reference sequence). This CDR3 spans 13 amino acids. The CDR3 here is CASSLVTYNEQFF. CDR3 nucleotide sequence: TGTGCCAGCAGCCTAGTCACCTACAATGAGCAGTTCTTC.

As for this clone: Relative to the germline gene, one junction end is altered; a read error may explain this. The CDR3 region is CSSSPTKDMNTEAFF. The CDR3 bases are TGTTCCAGCAGCCCTACCAAGGACATGAACACTGAAGCTTTCTTT. The J gene is TRBJ1-1, the V gene TRBV7-9; weak D call: TRBD1 (5 bases). The CDR3 has 15 residues. CDR1 SEHNR and CDR2 FQNEAQ come from the germline V gene (reference sequence). Full variable domain (remainder filled in from reference TRBV7-9 and TRBJ1-1): DTGVSQNPRHKITKRGQNVTFRCDPISEHNRLYWYRQTLGQGPEFLTYFQNEAQLEKSRLLSDRFSAERPKGSFSTLEIQRTEQGDSAMYLCSSSPTKDMNTEAFFGQGTRLTVV.

J is TRBJ1-5 and V is TRBV30; 9 nucleotides line up with TRBD1. The germline V gene encodes CDR1 GTSNPN and CDR2 SVGIG (reference sequence). The CDR3 is 17 residues long. V was clipped by 5 bases and J by 0 bases; unmatched bases: 11. The CDR3 DNA reads TGTGCCTGGTCCCGGGACAGGGCCTCCACTAGCAATCAGCCCCAGCATTTT. Its translation: CAWSRDRASTSNQPQHF.

As to this clone: One junction end disagrees with the germline gene, perhaps due to a read error. The chain joins TRBV7-9 to TRBJ2-7, with 10 bases that match TRBD2. The CDR3 is made up of 14 amino acids. CDR1 and CDR2 from the germline V gene are SEHNR and FQNEAQ (reference sequence). CDR3 loop: CSSTSASGGYEQYF. The CDR3 nucleotides are TGTTCCAGCACCTCGGCTAGCGGGGGCTACGAGCAGTACTTC.